A selection of T cell receptor beta chains follows, all from one sample in a study of shared clonotypes between healthy human individuals. Here immunoSEQ multiplex PCR was the method, and the copy in TCRdb shows in-frame clones only, minus some. The table lists under 2,500,000 clones, approximately 96% of them singletons. Sequenced sample: naive CD4+ T cells sorted from blood. The receptors stem from a man aged 18-30 years in good health. The CDR3 runs from the conserved cysteine through the conserved F or W. D genes are given only for firm matches. The size of a clone is reported for some rows only, either as once, few or many, or as a class for expanded clones.

size: .
J: TRBJ2-2
V: TRBV7-3
D: .
DNA: TGTGCCAGCAGCGACAGAGCGAACACCGGGGAGCTGTTTTTT
CDR3: CASSDRANTGELFF

size: .
J: TRBJ2-1
V: TRBV5-4
D: .
DNA: TGTGCCAGCAGCTTGAGTAAGTTTAGGGATGAGCAGTTCTTC
CDR3: CASSLSKFRDEQFF

size: .
J: TRBJ2-7
V: TRBV29-1
D: .
DNA: TGCAGCGTTGAATCGGGGAGGTTGAGGGAGCAGTACTTC
CDR3: CSVESGRLREQYF

size: .
J: TRBJ2-7
V: TRBV5-1
D: TRBD2
DNA: TGCGCCAGCAGCGCGTCTAGCGGTTCCTACGAGCAGTACTTC
CDR3: CASSASSGSYEQYF

size: .
J: TRBJ2-3
V: TRBV28
D: .
DNA: TGTGCCAGCAGTTTGACGGACGGCACAGATACGCAGTATTTT
CDR3: CASSLTDGTDTQYF

size: .
J: TRBJ1-6
V: TRBV11-2
D: .
DNA: TGTGCCAGCAGCTTAGGGCAGTATAATTCACCCCTCCACTTT
CDR3: CASSLGQYNSPLHF

size: .
J: TRBJ2-4
V: TRBV11-2
D: TRBD2
DNA: TGTGCCAGCAGCTTAGATTCGGGGGGTAGAGCCAAAAACATTCAGTACTTC
CDR3: CASSLDSGGRAKNIQYF

size: .
J: TRBJ2-7
V: TRBV5-6
D: TRBD1
DNA: TGTGCCAGCAGCTTGGAGCCGGGACAGCCCTACGAGCAGTACTTC
CDR3: CASSLEPGQPYEQYF

size: .
J: TRBJ2-7
V: TRBV2
D: .
DNA: TGTGCCAGCAGGAAAACTAGTGGGGGAGGTCTCGAGCAGTACTTC
CDR3: CASRKTSGGGLEQYF

size: .
J: TRBJ2-3
V: TRBV5-1
D: TRBD2
DNA: TGCGCCAGCAGCATTACTAGCGGGAGGGCCCTTGATACGCAGTATTTT
CDR3: CASSITSGRALDTQYF

size: once
J: TRBJ2-7
V: TRBV19
D: .
DNA: TGTGCCAGTAGTCCCGGGACACAAGGCTACGAGCAGTACTTC
CDR3: CASSPGTQGYEQYF

size: .
J: TRBJ2-2
V: TRBV7-3
D: .
DNA: TGTGCCAGCAGCTTAGGGGTTTCCGGGGAGCTGTTTTTT
CDR3: CASSLGVSGELFF

size: .
J: TRBJ2-2
V: TRBV2
D: TRBD1
DNA: TGTGCCAGCATATCTGACAGGGCCACCGGGGAGCTGTTTTTT
CDR3: CASISDRATGELFF

size: .
J: TRBJ2-2
V: TRBV2
D: .
DNA: TGTGCCAGCAGTGAAATGGGTACGAACACCGGGGAGCTGTTTTTT
CDR3: CASSEMGTNTGELFF